What follows are 16 T cell receptor beta chains derived from one specimen sequenced in a study of blood T cell repertoires in COVID-19. This table comes from immunoSEQ multiplex PCR, and its TCRdb copy is limited to in-frame clones, with some not included. Here the sample spans 200,000 or so clones, 70% to 90% being singletons. The sample consisted of peripheral blood. All receptors derive from a man over 45 who had recovered from COVID-19.

This chain uses TRBV11-2 with TRBJ2-7, with a tentative D call TRBD1 (6 bases). Per the germline V gene, CDR1 is SGHAT and CDR2 is FQNNGV. V was trimmed by 1 base and J by 2 bases, leaving 12 bases between them. The CDR3 has 15 residues. DNA for the CDR3: TGTGCCAGCAGCTTAGCTCGGGACACAACCTACGAGCAGTACTTC. Translating gives CASSLARDTTYEQYF.

This sequence joins TRBV7-8 and TRBJ1-6; no definite D call. Germline CDR1 is SGHVS and CDR2 is FQNEAQ. The CDR3 covers 18 residues. Deletions cut 0 bases from V and 5 bases from J, with 17 bases between. The CDR3 DNA reads as TGTGCCAGCAGCTTAGCTGGTTATCGGCGGCAGAATAATTCACCCCTCCACTTT. Translating gives CASSLAGYRRQNNSPLHF.

The chain has TRBV27 and TRBJ2-3; 11 nucleotides line up with TRBD1. The germline V gene has CDR1 MNHEY and CDR2 SMNVEV (reference sequence). The V gene end was trimmed by 5 bases and the J gene end by 0 bases; junction bases not matched to a gene: 4. The CDR3 extends over 16 amino acids. The CDR3 region is CASSNGQGASTDTQYF. CDR3 nucleotide sequence: TGTGCCAGCAGTAACGGACAGGGGGCAAGCACAGATACGCAGTATTTT.

This chain links TRBV27 with TRBJ2-1, with a weak D call TRBD1 (6 bases). CDR3 length equals 17 residues. Germline CDR1 reads MNHEY; CDR2 reads SMNVEV (reference sequence). With 5 bases removed from V and 0 bases from J, the gap between germline ends came to 17 bases. The CDR3 coding sequence is TGTGCCAGCAGTCCCACAGCAGGGGTAAGCTCCTACAATGAGCAGTTCTTC. Its translation: CASSPTAGVSSYNEQFF.

The chain employs TRBV5-8 and TRBJ2-1; 7 nucleotides line up with TRBD2. The V gene end was trimmed by 6 bases and the J gene end by 5 bases; junction bases not matched to a gene: 8. This CDR3 has 14 amino acids. Germline loops: CDR1 SGHTS, CDR2 YDEGEE. CDR3: CASNPRDYHNEQFF. The CDR3, as DNA: TGTGCCAGCAACCCCCGGGACTACCACAATGAGCAGTTCTTC.

A single count supports this clone. This rearrangement joins TRBV2 to TRBJ1-2; 7 bases are shared with TRBD1. Unmatched junction bases numbered 6, after V lost 6 bases and J lost 8 bases. Germline-derived CDR1 and CDR2 are SNHLY and FYNNEI. CDR3 size: 12 residues. Written as DNA, the CDR3 is TGTGCCAGCAGCGCACAGGGGAAAGGCTACACCTTC. This gives the protein CASSAQGKGYTF.

V gene TRBV3-1 (or the pseudogene TRBV3-2) combines with J gene TRBJ1-1; no clear D gene. The V gene's germline CDR1 is LGHDT and CDR2 YNNKEL (reference sequence). The CDR3 is 15 amino acids. Trimming stripped 0 bases from V and 2 bases from J, with 10 bases between. In nucleotides, the CDR3 is TGTGCCAGCAGCCAAGAAAGGGAGGGCAACACTGAAGCTTTCTTT. Its protein is CASSQEREGNTEAFF.

In nucleotides, the CDR3 is TGTGCCAGCAGTTCTGAGTATAGCAATCAGCCCCAGCATTTT. It is translated as CASSSEYSNQPQHF. The chain carries TRBV6-5 and TRBJ1-5; D remains ambiguous. The V gene lost 4 bases and the J gene lost 0 bases, with 7 bases spanning the gap. CDR3 size: 14 residues. Germline CDR1 is MNHEY and CDR2 is SVGAGI.

This CDR3 is CASSLGTGGEKLFF. The CDR3 region has the DNA TGTGCCAGCAGCCTCGGGACAGGTGGTGAAAAACTGTTTTTT. J is TRBJ1-4 and V is TRBV7-2; 8 nucleotides agree with TRBD1. The CDR3 loop spans 14 amino acids. V shed 5 bases, J shed 7 bases, and the junction held 6 bases outside the gene matches. The germline gives CDR1 SGHTA, CDR2 FQGNSA.

The V and J genes are TRBV27 and TRBJ2-1, with 7 nucleotides matching TRBD2. The germline V gene encodes CDR1 MNHEY and CDR2 SMNVEV (reference sequence). Trimming cost V 4 bases and J 8 bases; bases outside gene matches: 20. The CDR3 has 18 amino acids. CDR3 nucleotides: TGTGCCAGCAGTTCCCCGGGGGGAGGCGACACCAGAGGGTATGAGCAGTTCTTC. Its translation: CASSSPGGGDTRGYEQFF.

The rearrangement links TRBV24-1 to TRBJ2-2; TRBD1 matches 7 bases. Trimming at V came to 4 bases and at J to 4 bases, leaving 17 bases not matched to a gene. Germline V lookup: CDR1 KGHDR, CDR2 SFDVKD. The CDR3 contains 19 residues. CDR3 coding DNA: TGTGCCACCAGTGACCCCTTCGCCCCGAGACAGGGTTTCACCGGGGAGCTGTTTTTT. Protein product: CATSDPFAPRQGFTGELFF.

A few counts support this clone. The chain employs TRBV7-9 and TRBJ2-1, with 7 bases identical to TRBD2. Germline CDR1 is SEHNR and CDR2 is FQNEAQ (reference sequence). Trimming took 0 bases from V and 5 from J; bases not matched to a gene: 4. The CDR3 has 15 residues. The CDR3 loop reads CASSLAGGSNNEQFF. The DNA of the CDR3 is TGTGCCAGCAGCTTAGCGGGAGGGAGTAACAATGAGCAGTTCTTC.

The chain joins TRBV12-3 or TRBV12-4 to TRBJ1-2; weak D call: TRBD1 (5 bases). The CDR3 spans 13 residues. Deletions cut 6 bases from V and 3 bases from J, with 11 bases between. Written as DNA, the CDR3 is TGTGCCAGCAGACCCGGGACTGACTATGGCTACACCTTC. Amino acids: CASRPGTDYGYTF.

V and J are TRBV3-1 (or the pseudogene TRBV3-2) and TRBJ1-2, with D possibly matching TRBD1 (5 bases). The CDR3 length is 14 residues. The germline gives CDR1 LGHDT, CDR2 YNNKEL (reference sequence). Trimming cost V 3 bases and J 2 bases, with 10 bases left between them. The CDR3 nucleotides are TGTGCCAGCAGCCAGGACGGACACAACTATGGCTACACCTTC. This gives the protein CASSQDGHNYGYTF.

The CDR3 bases are TGTGCCAGCTCACCACGGCGGGCGGCGGAGACCCAGTACTTC. It codes for CASSPRRAAETQYF. The chain has TRBV18 and TRBJ2-5; possible D gene TRBD2, 5 bases. The CDR3 length is 14 residues. Germline CDR1 and CDR2: KGHSH and LQKENI. Trimming took off 1 base at V and 5 bases at J, with 11 bases between the two ends.

Only a few counts were recorded for this clone. The chain combines TRBV28 with TRBJ2-7; 7 bases agree with TRBD2. V was pared by 7 bases and J by 5 bases, with 11 bases of the junction left unmatched. In germline, CDR1 is MDHEN, CDR2 SYDVKM. This CDR3 region has 14 residues. CDR3 coding DNA: TGTGCCAGCATAAACTCGGACGGACTAGACGAGCAGTACTTC. It translates to CASINSDGLDEQYF.